A selection of T cell receptor beta chains follows, all from one sample in a study of T cell responses to AZD1222 COVID-19 vaccine. Method: immunoSEQ multiplex PCR; TCRdb's copy keeps in-frame clones and lacks some. This table has over 100,000 clones, about 86% appearing once. This specimen was peripheral blood, taken on day 0 of AZD1222 vaccination. These receptors originate from an adult in good health. CDR3s include the opening cysteine and the closing phenylalanine or tryptophan. D genes are given only for firm matches. Only some rows state a clone size, as once, few, many or a class for expanded clones.

CDR3aa	CDR3nt	j_gene	v_gene	abundance	d_gene
CASNQGGGNYGYTF	TGCGCCAGCAATCAAGGGGGAGGCAACTATGGCTACACCTTC	TRBJ1-2	TRBV5-1	-	-
CASSAATGPNEKLFF	TGTGCCAGCAGCGCAGCGACAGGGCCTAATGAAAAACTGTTTTTT	TRBJ1-4	TRBV9	-	TRBD1
CASTATGGPFYEQYF	TGCGCCAGCACCGCGACAGGGGGCCCATTCTACGAGCAGTACTTC	TRBJ2-7	TRBV23-1	few	TRBD1
CASSYPMEGSIEQYF	TGTGCCAGCAGTTACCCCATGGAGGGCAGTATCGAGCAGTACTTC	TRBJ2-7	TRBV6-5	-	-
CASSLGGREADTQYF	TGCGCCAGCAGCTTGGGGGGGCGTGAGGCAGATACGCAGTATTTT	TRBJ2-3	TRBV5-1	-	-
CASSLATRGEQYF	TGTGCCAGCAGCTTGGCGACTAGGGGCGAGCAGTACTTC	TRBJ2-7	TRBV5-4	-	-
CASSQDSATGVNTGELFF	TGTGCCAGCAGCCAAGATTCGGCTACAGGGGTGAACACCGGGGAGCTGTTTTTT	TRBJ2-2	TRBV3-1/TRBV3-2	few	TRBD1
CASSPDRGRAYGYTF	TGTGCCAGCAGTCCCGACAGGGGGCGAGCCTATGGCTACACCTTC	TRBJ1-2	TRBV6-2/TRBV6-3	-	TRBD1
CASRQGQGYTGELFF	TGTGCCAGCAGACAAGGACAGGGGTACACCGGGGAGCTGTTTTTT	TRBJ2-2	TRBV6-5	-	TRBD1
CASSLVSGPDTEAFF	TGTGCCAGCAGCTTGGTTTCGGGCCCTGATACTGAAGCTTTCTTT	TRBJ1-1	TRBV5-6	-	-
CASTRGTEGVETQYF	TGTGCCAGCACCCGAGGGACAGAGGGGGTAGAGACCCAGTACTTC	TRBJ2-5	TRBV7-9	-	TRBD1
CASSSRGYTF	TGTGCCAGCTCCAGTCGTGGCTACACCTTC	TRBJ1-2	TRBV28	-	-
CASSARDRGSGYTF	TGTGCCAGCAGCGCCCGGGACAGGGGAAGTGGCTACACCTTC	TRBJ1-2	TRBV7-2	-	TRBD1
CASSDRVANSPLHF	TGTGCCAGCAGTGACAGGGTTGCTAATTCACCCCTCCACTTT	TRBJ1-6	TRBV2	-	-
CASMNREMNTEAFF	TGTGCCAGCATGAACAGGGAAATGAACACTGAAGCTTTCTTT	TRBJ1-1	TRBV6-5	-	-
CASSLDWHSGYTF	TGTGCCAGCAGCTTAGATTGGCACTCGGGCTACACCTTC	TRBJ1-2	TRBV5-6	-	-
CASSQDMIVQETQYF	TGTGCCAGCAGCCAAGATATGATAGTACAAGAGACCCAGTACTTC	TRBJ2-5	TRBV4-2	-	-
CASSSPGQPMNTEAFF	TGTGCCAGCAGTTCCCCAGGGCAACCCATGAACACTGAAGCTTTCTTT	TRBJ1-1	TRBV28	-	-
CASSVGGSALQETQYF	TGTGCCAGCAGCGTAGGAGGTAGCGCCCTCCAAGAGACCCAGTACTTC	TRBJ2-5	TRBV9	-	-
CASSAKGGRDSNQPQHF	TGTGCCAGCAGCGCCAAAGGAGGTAGGGACAGCAATCAGCCCCAGCATTTT	TRBJ1-5	TRBV5-5	-	-
CASSLAAGTLTGELFF	TGTGCCAGCAGCTTAGCGGCCGGGACCCTCACCGGGGAGCTGTTTTTT	TRBJ2-2	TRBV11-1	-	-
CASSDTGFDGYTF	TGTGCCAGCAGCGATACAGGGTTCGATGGCTACACCTTC	TRBJ1-2	TRBV6-5	-	-
CASSLAGTASPLHF	TGCGCCAGCAGCTTGGCCGGGACAGCTTCACCCCTCCACTTT	TRBJ1-6	TRBV5-1	-	TRBD1
CSVEGPFQVDGYTF	TGCAGCGTTGAAGGGCCTTTCCAGGTAGACGGCTACACCTTC	TRBJ1-2	TRBV29-1	-	-
CASSGNTDSYEQYF	TGTGCCAGCAGCGGTAATACAGACTCCTACGAGCAGTACTTC	TRBJ2-7	TRBV5-4	-	-
CASSAGQGKETQYF	TGTGCCAGTAGTGCGGGACAGGGGAAAGAGACCCAGTACTTC	TRBJ2-5	TRBV19	-	TRBD1
CASSQVTVAGGQSEQFF	TGTGCCAGCAGCCAAGTTACGGTAGCGGGAGGGCAAAGTGAGCAGTTCTTC	TRBJ2-1	TRBV4-2	once	TRBD2
CASSYRDRGEKLFF	TGCGCCAGCAGCTACCGCGACAGGGGCGAAAAACTGTTTTTT	TRBJ1-4	TRBV5-1	once	TRBD1
CASSIRGGGAPRWNEQFF	TGTGCCAGTAGTATTAGGGGAGGCGGGGCCCCCCGCTGGAATGAGCAGTTCTTC	TRBJ2-1	TRBV19	-	-
CASSLGLGFSTNEKLFF	TGTGCCAGCAGCTTGGGGTTAGGGTTTTCAACTAATGAAAAACTGTTTTTT	TRBJ1-4	TRBV5-8	-	-
CASSIGVGTEAFF	TGTGCCAGTAGTATCGGGGTCGGCACTGAAGCTTTCTTT	TRBJ1-1	TRBV19	-	-
CAISVKRGNTGELFF	TGTGCCATCAGTGTAAAGCGGGGGAACACCGGGGAGCTGTTTTTT	TRBJ2-2	TRBV10-3	-	TRBD2
CASLSTATGWYHTDTQYF	TGTGCCAGCCTCTCTACGGCTACAGGGTGGTATCACACAGATACGCAGTATTTT	TRBJ2-3	TRBV7-9	-	-
CSVVLGSSYNEQFF	TGCAGCGTTGTACTCGGGAGCTCCTACAATGAGCAGTTCTTC	TRBJ2-1	TRBV29-1	-	-
CASSWGYEQYF	TGTGCCAGCAGTTGGGGATACGAGCAGTACTTC	TRBJ2-7	TRBV27	-	-
CASSIGTGANEQFF	TGTGCCAGTAGTATAGGGACAGGGGCCAATGAGCAGTTCTTC	TRBJ2-1	TRBV19	-	TRBD1
CASRTGTSGSDEQFF	TGCGCCAGCAGGACCGGGACTAGCGGGAGTGATGAGCAGTTCTTC	TRBJ2-1	TRBV5-1	-	TRBD2
CASTLHRGPGELFF	TGTGCCAGCACTCTCCATCGGGGCCCCGGGGAGCTGTTTTTT	TRBJ2-2	TRBV6-5	-	-
CASSLREAFF	TGTGCCAGCAGTTTACGAGAAGCTTTCTTT	TRBJ1-1	TRBV12-3/TRBV12-4	-	-
CASSIGGLGGGEETQYF	TGTGCCAGTAGTATAGGAGGTCTGGGAGGGGGCGAAGAGACCCAGTACTTC	TRBJ2-5	TRBV19	-	-
CASSHMDRAYGYTF	TGCGCCAGCAGCCATATGGACAGGGCCTATGGCTACACCTTC	TRBJ1-2	TRBV4-3	-	TRBD1
CASSLSTGYNEQFF	TGTGCCAGCAGCTTGTCGACTGGATACAATGAGCAGTTCTTC	TRBJ2-1	TRBV12-1	-	-
CAISPNPGQYEQYF	TGTGCCATCAGTCCTAACCCGGGACAGTACGAGCAGTACTTC	TRBJ2-7	TRBV10-3	-	TRBD1